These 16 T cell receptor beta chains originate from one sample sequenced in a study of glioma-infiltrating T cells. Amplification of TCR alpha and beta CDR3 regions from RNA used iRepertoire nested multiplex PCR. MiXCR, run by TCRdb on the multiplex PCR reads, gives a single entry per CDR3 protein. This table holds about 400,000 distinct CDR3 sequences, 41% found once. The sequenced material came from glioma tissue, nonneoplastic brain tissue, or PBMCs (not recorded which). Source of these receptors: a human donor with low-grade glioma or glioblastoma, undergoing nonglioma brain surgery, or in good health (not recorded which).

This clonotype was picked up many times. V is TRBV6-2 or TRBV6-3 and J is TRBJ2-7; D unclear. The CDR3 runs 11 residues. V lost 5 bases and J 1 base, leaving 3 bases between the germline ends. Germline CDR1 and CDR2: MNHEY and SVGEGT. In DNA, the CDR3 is TGTGCCAGCAGTGCTTCCTACGAGCAGTACTTC. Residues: CASSASYEQYF.

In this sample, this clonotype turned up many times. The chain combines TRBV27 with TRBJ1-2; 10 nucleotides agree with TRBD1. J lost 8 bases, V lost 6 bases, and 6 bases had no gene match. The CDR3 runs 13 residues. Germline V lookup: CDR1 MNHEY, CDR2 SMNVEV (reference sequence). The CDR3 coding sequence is TGTGCCAGCAGCCGACAGGGGGCAAGGGGCTACACCTTC. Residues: CASSRQGARGYTF.

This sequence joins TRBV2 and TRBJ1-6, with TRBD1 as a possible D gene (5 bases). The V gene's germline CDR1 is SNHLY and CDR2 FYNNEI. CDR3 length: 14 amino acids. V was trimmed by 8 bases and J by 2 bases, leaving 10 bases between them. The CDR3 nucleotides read TGTGCCAGCTCGGGACGGCCCTATAATTCACCCCTCCACTTT. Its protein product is CASSGRPYNSPLHF.

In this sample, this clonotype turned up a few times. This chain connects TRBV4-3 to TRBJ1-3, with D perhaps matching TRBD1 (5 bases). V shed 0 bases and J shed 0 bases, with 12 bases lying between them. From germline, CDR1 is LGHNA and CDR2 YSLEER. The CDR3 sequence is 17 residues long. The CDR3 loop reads CASSQEAGLRSGNTIYF. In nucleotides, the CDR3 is TGCGCCAGCAGCCAAGAGGCGGGACTGCGCTCTGGAAACACCATATATTTT.

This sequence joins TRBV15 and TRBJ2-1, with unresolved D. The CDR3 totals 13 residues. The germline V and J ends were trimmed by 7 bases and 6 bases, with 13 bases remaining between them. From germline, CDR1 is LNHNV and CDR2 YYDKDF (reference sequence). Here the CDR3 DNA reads TGTGCCACCACAGGCTGGCCGTCCAATGAGCAGTTCTTC. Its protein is CATTGWPSNEQFF.

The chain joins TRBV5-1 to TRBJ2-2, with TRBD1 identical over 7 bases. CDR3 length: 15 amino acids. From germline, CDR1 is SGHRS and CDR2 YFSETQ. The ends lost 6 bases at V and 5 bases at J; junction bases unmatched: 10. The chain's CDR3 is CASTLGTATTGELFF. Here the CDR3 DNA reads TGCGCCAGCACCCTCGGGACAGCCACAACCGGGGAGCTGTTTTTT.

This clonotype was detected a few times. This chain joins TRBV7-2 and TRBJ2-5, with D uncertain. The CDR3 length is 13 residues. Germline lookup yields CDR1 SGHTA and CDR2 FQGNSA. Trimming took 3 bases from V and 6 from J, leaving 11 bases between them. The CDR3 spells CASSLAVQKTQYF. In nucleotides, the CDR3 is TGTGCCAGCAGCTTGGCAGTCCAGAAGACCCAGTACTTC.

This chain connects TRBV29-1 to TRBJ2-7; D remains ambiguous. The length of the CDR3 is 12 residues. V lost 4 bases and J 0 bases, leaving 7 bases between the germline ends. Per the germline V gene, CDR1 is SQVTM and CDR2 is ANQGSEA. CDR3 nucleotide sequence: TGCAGCGTTGTTGACTTCTCCTACGAGCAGTACTTC. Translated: CSVVDFSYEQYF.

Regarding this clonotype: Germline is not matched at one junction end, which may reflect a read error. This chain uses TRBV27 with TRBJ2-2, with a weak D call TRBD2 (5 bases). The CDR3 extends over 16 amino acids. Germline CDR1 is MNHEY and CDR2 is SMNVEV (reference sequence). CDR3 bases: TGTGCCAGCAGTTTAGTGGGATTCGCGAACGCCGGGGAGCCGTTTTTT. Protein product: CASSLVGFANAGEPFF.

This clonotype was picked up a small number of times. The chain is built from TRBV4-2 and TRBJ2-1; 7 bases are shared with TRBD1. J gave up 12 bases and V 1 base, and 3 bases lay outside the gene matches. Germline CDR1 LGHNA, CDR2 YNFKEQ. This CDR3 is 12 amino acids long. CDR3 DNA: TGTGCCAGCAGCCAAGTCCGGGACAGGCAGTTCTTC. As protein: CASSQVRDRQFF.

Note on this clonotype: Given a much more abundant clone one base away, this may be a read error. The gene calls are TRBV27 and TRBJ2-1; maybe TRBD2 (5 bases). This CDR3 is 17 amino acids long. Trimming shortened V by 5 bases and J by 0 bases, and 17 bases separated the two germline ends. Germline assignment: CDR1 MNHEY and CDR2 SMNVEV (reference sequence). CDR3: CASSTSSRTSSYNEQFF. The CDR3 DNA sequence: TGTGCCAGCAGTACCTCTAGCAGGACCAGCTCCTACAATGAGCAGTTCTTC.

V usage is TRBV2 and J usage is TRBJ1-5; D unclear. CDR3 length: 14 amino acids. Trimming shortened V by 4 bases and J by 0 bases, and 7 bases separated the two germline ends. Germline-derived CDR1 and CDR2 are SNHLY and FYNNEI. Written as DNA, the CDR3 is TGTGCCAGCAGTGGAGATTTTAGCAATCAGCCCCAGCATTTT. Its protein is CASSGDFSNQPQHF. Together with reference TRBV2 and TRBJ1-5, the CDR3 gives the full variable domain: EPEVTQTPSHQVTQMGQEVILRCVPISNHLYFYWYRQILGQKVEFLVSFYNNEISEKSEIFDDQFSVERPDGSNFTLKIRSTKLEDSAMYFCASSGDFSNQPQHFGDGTRLSIL.

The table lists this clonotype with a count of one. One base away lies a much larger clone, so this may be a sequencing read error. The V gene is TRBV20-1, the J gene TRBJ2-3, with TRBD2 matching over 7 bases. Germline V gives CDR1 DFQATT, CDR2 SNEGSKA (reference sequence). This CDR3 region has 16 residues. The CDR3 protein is CSARDPMTSSTDTQCF. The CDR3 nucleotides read TGCAGTGCTAGAGATCCGATGACTAGCAGCACAGATACGCAGTGTTTT.

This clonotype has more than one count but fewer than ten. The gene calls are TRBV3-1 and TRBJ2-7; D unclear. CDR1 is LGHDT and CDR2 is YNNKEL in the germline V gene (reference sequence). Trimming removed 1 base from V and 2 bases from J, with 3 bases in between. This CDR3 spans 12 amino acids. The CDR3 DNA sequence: TGTGCCAGCAGCCAAGTTACCTACGAGCAGTACTTC. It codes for CASSQVTYEQYF.

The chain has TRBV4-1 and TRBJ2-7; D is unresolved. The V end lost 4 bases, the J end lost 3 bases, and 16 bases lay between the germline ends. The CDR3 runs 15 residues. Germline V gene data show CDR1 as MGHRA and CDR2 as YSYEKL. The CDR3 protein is CASSPQLGRSYEQYF. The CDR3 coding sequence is TGCGCCAGCAGCCCCCAACTTGGGCGAAGCTACGAGCAGTACTTC.

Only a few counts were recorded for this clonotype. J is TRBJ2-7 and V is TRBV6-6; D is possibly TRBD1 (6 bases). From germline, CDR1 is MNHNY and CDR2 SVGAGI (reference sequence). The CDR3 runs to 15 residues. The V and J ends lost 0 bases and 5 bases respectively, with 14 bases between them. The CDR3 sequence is CASSYSLSAGDEQYF. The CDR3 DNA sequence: TGTGCCAGCAGTTACTCCCTCTCGGCAGGGGACGAGCAGTACTTC.